The sample holds many counts of the clone carrying this T cell receptor beta chain. The target antigen is unknown. Synthesis of cDNA was performed by 5'RACE using 10-nucleotide random UMIs. TCRdb called the 5' RACE reads again in MiXCR, with one record for every CDR3 protein. This table holds under 100,000 distinct CDR3 sequences, about 4% found once. This sample was taken from a study of neurological immune-mediated disorders. General observations from the study: Phylogenetic analysis grouped 18 of 34 multiple sclerosis patients' repertoires together, suggesting a possible repertoire signature. Private repertoires in all groups were suggested by the absence of shared CDR3 amino acid sequences among expanded clones across subjects.

Trimming took 0 bases from V and 2 from J, leaving 11 bases between them. The germline gives CDR1 DFQATT, CDR2 SNEGSKA (reference sequence). The CDR3 consists of 15 residues. Time point defined: longitudinal time-point 3. The chain combines TRBV20-1 with TRBJ1-5, with D maybe TRBD1 (5 bases). The specimen sequenced was PBMCs. This TCR was sampled from a woman aged 55-70 years with multiple sclerosis. The CDR3 reads CSARDQTGGNQPQHF. The CDR3 nucleotides are TGCAGTGCTAGAGATCAAACAGGAGGCAATCAGCCCCAGCATTTT.